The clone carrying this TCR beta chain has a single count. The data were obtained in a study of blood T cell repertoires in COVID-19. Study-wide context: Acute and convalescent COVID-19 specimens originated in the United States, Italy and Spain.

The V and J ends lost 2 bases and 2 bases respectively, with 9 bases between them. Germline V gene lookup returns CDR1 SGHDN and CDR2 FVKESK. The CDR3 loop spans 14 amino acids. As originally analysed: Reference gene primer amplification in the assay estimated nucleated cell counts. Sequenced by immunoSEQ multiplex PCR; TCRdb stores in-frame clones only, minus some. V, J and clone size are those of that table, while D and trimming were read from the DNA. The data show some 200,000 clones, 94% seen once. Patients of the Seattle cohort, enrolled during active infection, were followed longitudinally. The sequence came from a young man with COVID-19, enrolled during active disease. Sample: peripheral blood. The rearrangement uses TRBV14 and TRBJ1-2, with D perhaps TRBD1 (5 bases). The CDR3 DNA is TGTGCCAGCAGCCAAAATAAGGGGAACTATGGCTACACCTTC. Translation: CASSQNKGNYGYTF.